This T cell receptor (beta chain) was observed in a study of cytomegalovirus exposure and HLA in healthy donors. Study findings and constraints: Some 150 TCR beta chains were listed as cytomegalovirus-associated.

PCR primers comprised 60 Vbeta and 13 Jbeta primers. Sequencing was performed with immunoSEQ multiplex PCR; in TCRdb, only in-frame clones are kept and a portion is missing. The repertoire consists of about 100,000 clones, with just under 75% occurring once and the leading ten covering roughly 2.6%. About this clone: Its antigen is as yet unknown.

The material sequenced was PBMCs. This clonotype was obtained from a man between 50 and 59 years old in good health and CMV-seropositive.

This CDR3 reads CAIARGQYF. CDR3 nucleotides: TGTGCCATCGCCAGGGGACAGTACTTC. The chain is built from TRBV10-3 and TRBJ2-7; D might be TRBD1 (6 bases). The ends were cut back, 8 bases at V and 10 bases at J, with 9 bases in the middle. From germline, CDR1 is ENHRY and CDR2 SYGVKD. The CDR3 has 9 residues.